The next 25 T cell receptor beta chains were all read from a single sample in a study of T cell responses to AZD1222 COVID-19 vaccine. Only in-frame clones appear in the TCRdb table, and some are missing; sequencing was by immunoSEQ multiplex PCR. The sample holds roughly 100,000 clones, less than 90% seen once. Here the sequenced sample was peripheral blood, taken on day 0 of AZD1222 vaccination. The source is an adult in good health.

The V call is TRBV2, the J call TRBJ2-7; 11 positions agree with TRBD2. This CDR3 spans 13 amino acids. Trimming cost V 6 bases and J 6 bases; bases outside gene matches: 4. The germline V gene has CDR1 SNHLY and CDR2 FYNNEI. The CDR3 sequence is CASRTGTSGEQYF. The CDR3 coding sequence is TGTGCCAGCAGGACCGGGACTAGCGGCGAGCAGTACTTC.

The V and J genes are TRBV6-5 and TRBJ2-1; 11 nucleotides agree with TRBD2. The CDR3 has 12 amino acids. Germline V gene lookup returns CDR1 MNHEY and CDR2 SVGAGI. The V gene end was trimmed by 6 bases and the J gene end by 10 bases; junction bases not matched to a gene: 2. CDR3 residues: CASRRTSGEQFF. In DNA, the CDR3 is TGTGCCAGCAGACGGACTAGCGGGGAGCAGTTCTTC.

This chain uses TRBV5-1 with TRBJ1-6; tentative D call: TRBD1 (6 bases). V lost 0 bases and J 9 bases, leaving 13 bases between the germline ends. Looked up from germline, CDR1 is SGHRS and CDR2 is YFSETQ. CDR3 length: 15 amino acids. This CDR3 reads CASSLAGLGGSPLHF. The CDR3 coding sequence is TGCGCCAGCAGCTTGGCCGGGTTAGGGGGTTCACCCCTCCACTTT.

The chain links TRBV7-6 to TRBJ2-6; D is ambiguous. Germline assignment: CDR1 SGHVS and CDR2 FNYEAQ. With 4 bases removed from V and 2 bases from J, the gap between germline ends came to 12 bases. The CDR3 is 16 amino acids. The CDR3 loop reads CASSSSPGTGANVLTF. The CDR3 DNA is TGTGCCAGCAGCTCCTCCCCCGGTACTGGGGCCAACGTCCTGACTTTC.

This rearrangement joins TRBV7-9 to TRBJ2-1; perhaps TRBD2 as D (5 bases). The CDR3 runs 12 residues. V was shortened by 3 bases and J by 5 bases, with 5 bases between the two germline ends. In germline, CDR1 is SEHNR, CDR2 FQNEAQ (reference sequence). The CDR3 sequence is CASSFGDNEQFF. Here the CDR3 DNA reads TGTGCCAGCAGCTTCGGGGACAATGAGCAGTTCTTC.

V is TRBV5-5 and J is TRBJ1-2, with 8 bases that match TRBD1. The CDR3 runs to 15 residues. V lost 4 bases and J lost 4; bases outside the gene matches: 9. CDR1 SGHKS and CDR2 YYEKEE come from the germline V gene (reference sequence). In DNA, the CDR3 is TGTGCCAGCAGCGATCCAGGGACAGGCCGCTATGGCTACACCTTC. Its protein product is CASSDPGTGRYGYTF.

This clone appeared a single time. The gene calls are TRBV3-1 (or the pseudogene TRBV3-2) and TRBJ2-3; TRBD2 agrees at 7 bases. V lost 4 bases and J lost 4; bases outside the gene matches: 8. In germline, CDR1 is LGHDT, CDR2 YNNKEL (reference sequence). The CDR3 covers 15 residues. CDR3 residues: CASSPSSGSADTQYF. The CDR3 DNA reads TGTGCCAGCAGCCCTTCTAGCGGTAGCGCAGATACGCAGTATTTT.

J is TRBJ1-2 and V is TRBV18, with D possibly being TRBD1 (5 bases). V shed 2 bases and J shed 5 bases, with 15 bases lying between them. Looked up from germline, CDR1 is KGHSH and CDR2 is LQKENI. The CDR3 covers 15 residues. CDR3 sequence (DNA): TGTGCCAGCTCACCATCGGGACGGAGAGAGTATGGCTACACCTTC. Amino acids: CASSPSGRREYGYTF.

This chain connects TRBV5-4 to TRBJ1-3; 7 bases fit TRBD1. J lost 0 bases, V lost 4 bases, and 13 bases had no gene match. The CDR3 is made up of 18 amino acids. From germline, CDR1 is SGHNT and CDR2 YYREEE (reference sequence). The CDR3 here is CASSLIRGTDHSGNTIYF. The DNA of the CDR3 is TGTGCCAGCAGCCTCATCAGAGGGACAGACCACTCTGGAAACACCATATATTTT. Full variable domain (remainder filled in from reference TRBV5-4 and TRBJ1-3): ETGVTQSPTHLIKTRGQQVTLRCSSQSGHNTVSWYQQALGQGPQFIFQYYREEENGRGNFPPRFSGLQFPNYSSELNVNALELDDSALYLCASSLIRGTDHSGNTIYFGEGSWLTVV.

The rearrangement joins TRBV5-4 to TRBJ2-5, with D perhaps matching TRBD2 (6 bases). Trimming removed 0 bases at V and 5 bases at J, with 14 bases between. CDR3 size: 15 residues. CDR1 and CDR2 from the germline V gene are SGHNT and YYREEE (reference sequence). CDR3 amino acids: CASSLGLGIQETQYF. For the CDR3, the DNA is TGTGCCAGCAGCTTGGGACTAGGCATCCAGGAGACCCAGTACTTC.

The chain combines TRBV7-2 with TRBJ2-4, with TRBD1 identical over 7 bases. Germline CDR1 SGHTA, CDR2 FQGNSA. The CDR3 runs 16 residues. V shed 2 bases and J 5 bases; nucleotides not matched to a gene: 9. This chain's CDR3 is CASSLPPDRSQNIQYF. The CDR3, as DNA: TGTGCCAGCAGCTTACCTCCGGACAGGTCCCAAAACATTCAGTACTTC.

The rearrangement links TRBV5-1 to TRBJ1-1; D is undetermined. The V gene's germline CDR1 is SGHRS and CDR2 YFSETQ. Trimming removed 5 bases from V and 0 bases from J, with 8 bases in between. This CDR3 spans 13 amino acids. CDR3 DNA: TGCGCCAGCAGTCCCAGCCTGAACACTGAAGCTTTCTTT. It yields the protein CASSPSLNTEAFF.

V is TRBV5-1 and J is TRBJ1-3; TRBD1 matches 7 bases. Per germline, CDR1 SGHRS and CDR2 YFSETQ. Trimming removed 4 bases from V and 0 bases from J; junction bases left unmatched: 7. This CDR3 is built from 16 residues. CDR3 nucleotide sequence: TGCGCCAGCAGCGTTGGGGACAGTCACTCTGGAAACACCATATATTTT. It specifies CASSVGDSHSGNTIYF.

The chain couples TRBV5-1 to TRBJ1-1, with TRBD1 identical over 7 bases. The V gene's germline CDR1 is SGHRS and CDR2 YFSETQ. J gave up 1 base and V 5 bases, and 2 bases lay outside the gene matches. CDR3 length: 13 residues. The CDR3 DNA follows: TGCGCCAGCAGGCAGGGGGGGAACACTGAAGCTTTCTTT. The encoded protein is CASRQGGNTEAFF.

V gene TRBV5-1 combines with J gene TRBJ2-5; the D gene could be TRBD1 or TRBD2 (5 bases each). Germline V CDR1 and CDR2: SGHRS, YFSETQ. The ends were cut back, 2 bases at V and 1 base at J, with 9 bases in the middle. The CDR3 length is 14 residues. CDR3: CASSFGAGQETQYF. CDR3 in DNA: TGCGCCAGCAGCTTCGGGGCAGGCCAAGAGACCCAGTACTTC.

V and J are TRBV4-1 and TRBJ1-6; unclear D gene. The CDR3 extends over 18 amino acids. Germline-derived CDR1 and CDR2 are MGHRA and YSYEKL. Trimming shortened V by 4 bases and J by 0 bases, and 16 bases separated the two germline ends. The CDR3 sequence: CASSPGVAFSSYNSPLHF. Here the CDR3 DNA reads TGCGCCAGCAGCCCGGGAGTGGCCTTCAGCTCCTATAATTCACCCCTCCACTTT.

V and J are TRBV30 and TRBJ1-2; D is unresolved. CDR3 length equals 13 residues. Trimming cost V 3 bases and J 4 bases, with 12 bases left between them. The germline gives CDR1 GTSNPN, CDR2 SVGIG (reference sequence). The CDR3 protein is CAWRYKGTYGYTF. The CDR3 nucleotides are TGTGCCTGGAGGTATAAGGGTACCTATGGCTACACCTTC. Using reference TRBV30 and TRBJ1-2 for the parts outside the CDR3, the full variable domain is SQTIHQWPATLVQPVGSPLSLECTVEGTSNPNLYWYRQAAGRGLQLLFYSVGIGQISSEVPQNLSASRPQDRQFILSSKKLLLSDSGFYLCAWRYKGTYGYTFGSGTRLTVV.

This clone has a single count. The chain employs TRBV9 and TRBJ2-5; 8 positions match TRBD1. J gave up 5 bases and V 4 bases, and 7 bases lay outside the gene matches. This CDR3 region has 14 residues. The germline CDR1 and CDR2 sequences are SGDLS and YYNGEE. This chain's CDR3 is CASSRGQGWETQYF. The CDR3 DNA is TGTGCCAGCAGCCGCGGACAGGGCTGGGAGACCCAGTACTTC.

The rearrangement uses TRBV2 and TRBJ1-4; no clear D gene. The CDR3 covers 15 residues. CDR1 and CDR2 from the germline V gene are SNHLY and FYNNEI. V shed 6 bases and J shed 0 bases, with 11 bases lying between them. CDR3 in DNA: TGTGCCAGCAGCTTTTCAGCCGCAACTAATGAAAAACTGTTTTTT. Residues: CASSFSAATNEKLFF.

The chain has TRBV29-1 and TRBJ2-3; D remains ambiguous. Germline CDR1 and CDR2: SQVTM and ANQGSEA. V lost 1 base, J lost 5 bases, and 10 bases lay in between. This CDR3 is built from 13 residues. This CDR3 reads CSVEGLFLDTQYF. CDR3 nucleotide sequence: TGCAGCGTTGAAGGACTTTTTTTAGATACGCAGTATTTT.

The rearrangement links TRBV15 to TRBJ1-4; D is perhaps TRBD1 (5 bases). V dropped 3 bases and J dropped 4 bases, with 12 bases sitting between them. Germline assignment: CDR1 LNHNV and CDR2 YYDKDF (reference sequence). This CDR3 has 15 amino acids. The CDR3 reads CATSSRVYDNEKLFF. The CDR3 region has the DNA TGTGCCACCAGCAGCAGGGTGTATGATAATGAAAAACTGTTTTTT.

This clone occurred once. This chain connects TRBV5-8 to TRBJ1-1, with D possibly being TRBD1 (5 bases). The ends were cut back, 4 bases at V and 1 base at J, with 8 bases in the middle. The CDR3 runs to 13 residues. The germline V gene encodes CDR1 SGHTS and CDR2 YDEGEE. CDR3 protein: CASSVGGNTEAFF. Here the CDR3 DNA reads TGTGCCAGCAGCGTTGGGGGGAACACTGAAGCTTTCTTT.

V and J are TRBV2 and TRBJ2-7; 7 bases line up with TRBD1. This CDR3 region has 13 residues. J was trimmed by 4 bases and V by 9 bases; bases with no gene match: 9. The V gene's germline CDR1 is SNHLY and CDR2 FYNNEI. DNA of the CDR3: TGTGCCAGACGGACAGGACCCACTTACGAGCAGTACTTC. Amino acids: CARRTGPTYEQYF.

The rearrangement links TRBV5-1 to TRBJ2-1; D gene unclear. Per the germline V gene, CDR1 is SGHRS and CDR2 is YFSETQ. CDR3 length equals 13 residues. V lost 2 bases and J lost 7, with 10 bases in between. DNA for the CDR3: TGCGCCAGCAGCTTAGAAGCGCGGAATGAGCAGTTCTTC. It is translated as CASSLEARNEQFF.

The V gene is TRBV4-1, the J gene TRBJ2-1; the match to TRBD1 covers 10 bases. The CDR3 is 16 amino acids. The germline gives CDR1 MGHRA, CDR2 YSYEKL. J gave up 8 bases and V 2 bases, and 9 bases lay outside the gene matches. The CDR3 bases are TGCGCCAGCAGCCAAAGGACAGGGGGGGTTAAAGATGAGCAGTTCTTC. It yields the protein CASSQRTGGVKDEQFF.